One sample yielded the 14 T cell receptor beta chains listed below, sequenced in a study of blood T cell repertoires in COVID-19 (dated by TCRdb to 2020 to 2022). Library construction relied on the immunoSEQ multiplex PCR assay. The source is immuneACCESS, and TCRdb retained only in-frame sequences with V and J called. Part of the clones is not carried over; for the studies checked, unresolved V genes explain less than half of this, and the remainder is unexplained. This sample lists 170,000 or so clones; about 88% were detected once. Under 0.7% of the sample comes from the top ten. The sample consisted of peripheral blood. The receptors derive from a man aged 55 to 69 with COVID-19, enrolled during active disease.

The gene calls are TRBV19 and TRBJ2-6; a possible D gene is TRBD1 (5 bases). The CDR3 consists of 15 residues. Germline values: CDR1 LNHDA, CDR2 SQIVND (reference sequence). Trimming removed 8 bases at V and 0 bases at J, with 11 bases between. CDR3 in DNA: TGTGCCAGTCACTTCCAGGGCTCTGGGGCCAACGTCCTGACTTTC. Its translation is CASHFQGSGANVLTF. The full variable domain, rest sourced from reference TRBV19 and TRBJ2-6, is DGGITQSPKYLFRKEGQNVTLSCEQNLNHDAMYWYRQDPGQGLRLIYYSQIVNDFQKGDIAEGYSVSREKKESFPLTVTSAQKNPTAFYLCASHFQGSGANVLTFGAGSRLTVL.

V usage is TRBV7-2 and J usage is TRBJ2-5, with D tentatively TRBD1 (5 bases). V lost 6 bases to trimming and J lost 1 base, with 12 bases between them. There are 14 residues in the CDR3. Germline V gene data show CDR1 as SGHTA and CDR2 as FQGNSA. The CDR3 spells CASRPQGVQETQYF. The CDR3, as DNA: TGTGCCAGCAGACCTCAGGGCGTCCAAGAGACCCAGTACTTC.

The CDR3 nucleotides read TGTGCCAGCAGTGCTACAGGGGGGCCGAGCACTGAAGCTTTCTTT. Its translation: CASSATGGPSTEAFF. The chain is built from TRBV6-4 and TRBJ1-1; 8 nucleotides agree with TRBD1. The CDR3 is 15 amino acids. After removal of 4 bases from V and 4 bases from J, the junction contained 8 bases not matched to a gene. Germline V lookup: CDR1 MRHNA, CDR2 SNTAGT.

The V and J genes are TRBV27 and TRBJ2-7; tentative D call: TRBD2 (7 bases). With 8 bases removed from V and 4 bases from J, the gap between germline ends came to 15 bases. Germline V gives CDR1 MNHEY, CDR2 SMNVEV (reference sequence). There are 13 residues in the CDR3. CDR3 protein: CASHGGLRYEQYF. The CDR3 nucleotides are TGTGCCAGCCACGGGGGGCTTAGGTACGAGCAGTACTTC.

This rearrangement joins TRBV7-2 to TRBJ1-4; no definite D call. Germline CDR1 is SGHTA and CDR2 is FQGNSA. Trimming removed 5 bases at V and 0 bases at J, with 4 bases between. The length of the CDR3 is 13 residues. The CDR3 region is CASSRATNEKLFF. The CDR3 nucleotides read TGTGCCAGCAGCAGAGCAACTAATGAAAAACTGTTTTTT. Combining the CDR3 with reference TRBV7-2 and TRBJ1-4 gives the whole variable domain GAGVSQSPSNKVTEKGKDVELRCDPISGHTALYWYRQSLGQGLEFLIYFQGNSAPDKSGLPSDRFSAERTGGSVSTLTIQRTQQEDSAVYLCASSRATNEKLFFGSGTQLSVL.

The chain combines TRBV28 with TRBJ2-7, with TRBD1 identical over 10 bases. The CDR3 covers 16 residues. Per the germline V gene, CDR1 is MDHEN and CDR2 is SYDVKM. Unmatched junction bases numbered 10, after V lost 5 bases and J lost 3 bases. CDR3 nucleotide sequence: TGTGCCAGCAGTATAACCCGGGGGACAGGGGTCTACGAGCAGTACTTC. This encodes CASSITRGTGVYEQYF.

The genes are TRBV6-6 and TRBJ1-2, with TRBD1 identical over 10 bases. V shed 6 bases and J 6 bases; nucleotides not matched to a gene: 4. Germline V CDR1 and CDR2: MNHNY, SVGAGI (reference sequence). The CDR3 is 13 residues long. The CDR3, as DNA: TGTGCCAGCAGCACGGACAGGGGGGATGGCTACACCTTC. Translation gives CASSTDRGDGYTF.

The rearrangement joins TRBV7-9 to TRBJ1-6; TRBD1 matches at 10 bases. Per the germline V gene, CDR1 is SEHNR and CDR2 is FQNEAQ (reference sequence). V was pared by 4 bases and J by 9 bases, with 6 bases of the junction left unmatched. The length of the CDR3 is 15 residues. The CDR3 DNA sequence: TGTGCCAGCAGCTCTCAGACAGGGGGCGGTTCACCCCTCCACTTT. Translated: CASSSQTGGGSPLHF.

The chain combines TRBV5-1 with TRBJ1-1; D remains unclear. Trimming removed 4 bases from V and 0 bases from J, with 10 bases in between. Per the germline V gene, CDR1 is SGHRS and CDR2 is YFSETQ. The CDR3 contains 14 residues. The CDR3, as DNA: TGCGCCAGCAGCCCAAGACTCATGAACACTGAAGCTTTCTTT. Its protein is CASSPRLMNTEAFF.

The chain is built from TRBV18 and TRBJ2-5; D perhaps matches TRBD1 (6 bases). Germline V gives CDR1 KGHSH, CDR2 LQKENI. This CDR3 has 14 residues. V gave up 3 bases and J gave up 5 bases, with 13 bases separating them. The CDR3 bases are TGTGCCAGCTCACCGACAGGCGCCCGGGAGACCCAGTACTTC. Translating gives CASSPTGARETQYF.

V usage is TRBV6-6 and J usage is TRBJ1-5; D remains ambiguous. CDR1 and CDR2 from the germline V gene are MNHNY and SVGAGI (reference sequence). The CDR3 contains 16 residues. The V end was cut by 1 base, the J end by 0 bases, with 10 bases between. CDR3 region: CASSYLSGVSNQPQHF. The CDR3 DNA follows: TGTGCCAGCAGTTACTTAAGCGGGGTTAGCAATCAGCCCCAGCATTTT.

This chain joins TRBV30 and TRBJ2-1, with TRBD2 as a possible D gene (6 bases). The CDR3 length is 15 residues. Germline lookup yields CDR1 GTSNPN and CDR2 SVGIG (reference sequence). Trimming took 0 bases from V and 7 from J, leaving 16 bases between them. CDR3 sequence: CAWSVGVSGRNEQFF. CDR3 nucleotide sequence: TGTGCCTGGAGTGTCGGTGTCTCAGGGAGGAATGAGCAGTTCTTC.

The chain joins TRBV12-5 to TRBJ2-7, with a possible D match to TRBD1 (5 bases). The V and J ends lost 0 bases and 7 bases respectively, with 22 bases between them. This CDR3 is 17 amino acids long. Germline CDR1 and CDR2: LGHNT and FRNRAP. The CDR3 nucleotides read TGTGCTAGTGGTTTGGTATTGACCGCGAGCAGGGCCGGTGAGCAGTACTTC. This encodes CASGLVLTASRAGEQYF.

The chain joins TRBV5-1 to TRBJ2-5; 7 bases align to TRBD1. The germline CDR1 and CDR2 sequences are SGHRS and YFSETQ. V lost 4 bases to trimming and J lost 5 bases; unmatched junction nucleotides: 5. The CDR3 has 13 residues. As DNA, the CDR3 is TGCGCCAGCAGCAGAGGGGGCAAGGAGACCCAGTACTTC. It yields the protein CASSRGGKETQYF.